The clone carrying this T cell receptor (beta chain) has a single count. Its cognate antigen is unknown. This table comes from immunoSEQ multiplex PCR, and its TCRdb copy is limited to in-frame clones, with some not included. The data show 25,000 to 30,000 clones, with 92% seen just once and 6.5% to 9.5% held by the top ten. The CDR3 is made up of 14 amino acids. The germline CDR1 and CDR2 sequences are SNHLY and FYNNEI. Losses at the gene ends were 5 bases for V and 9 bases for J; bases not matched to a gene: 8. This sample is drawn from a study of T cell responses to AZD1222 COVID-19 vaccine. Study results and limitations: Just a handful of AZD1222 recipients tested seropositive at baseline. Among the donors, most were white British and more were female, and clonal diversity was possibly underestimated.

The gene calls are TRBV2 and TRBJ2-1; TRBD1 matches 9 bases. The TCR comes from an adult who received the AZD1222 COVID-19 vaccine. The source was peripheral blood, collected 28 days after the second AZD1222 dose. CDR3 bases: TGTGCCAGCAGTTACCTACAGGGGGCAGGTGAGCAGTTCTTC. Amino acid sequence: CASSYLQGAGEQFF.